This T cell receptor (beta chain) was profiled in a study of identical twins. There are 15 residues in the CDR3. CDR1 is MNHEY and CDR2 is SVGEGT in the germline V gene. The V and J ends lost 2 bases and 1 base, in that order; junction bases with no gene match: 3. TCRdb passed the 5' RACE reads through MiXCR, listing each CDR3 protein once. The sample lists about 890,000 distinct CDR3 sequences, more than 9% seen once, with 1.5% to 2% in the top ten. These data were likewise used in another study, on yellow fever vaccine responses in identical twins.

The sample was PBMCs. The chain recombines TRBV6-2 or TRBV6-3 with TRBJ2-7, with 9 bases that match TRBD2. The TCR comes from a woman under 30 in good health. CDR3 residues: CASSYVSGSSYEQYF. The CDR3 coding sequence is TGTGCCAGCAGTTACGTTAGCGGGAGTTCCTACGAGCAGTACTTC.